This TCR beta chain stems from a study of cytomegalovirus exposure and HLA in healthy donors. Donors showed nominal health when sampled, although they likely had unrecorded immune exposures. The CDR3 is 16 residues long. Germline V gene data show CDR1 as SGHNT and CDR2 as YYREEE (reference sequence). V lost 0 bases, J lost 5 bases, and 2 bases stayed unmatched. To note about this clone: The antigen is not known.

With 60 Vbeta and 13 Jbeta primers, the PCR was carried out. Assay: immunoSEQ multiplex PCR; the TCRdb copy retains only in-frame clones and omits some. The sample includes about 50,000 clones, around four fifths seen only once; the top ten take roughly 1.5%. Overall study results and limits: Serostatus for CMV was the only available immune exposure information. Cytomegalovirus association was assigned to approximately 160 TCR beta chains. The classifier, whose performance was assessed in both the original and validation cohorts, reportedly diagnosed cytomegalovirus status with high specificity and sensitivity.

V and J are TRBV5-4 and TRBJ2-3; 14 bases align to TRBD2. The sequence came from a young man in good health and CMV-seronegative. Sequenced input: PBMCs. Here the CDR3 reads CASSLGLAGGEDTQYF. CDR3 nucleotide sequence: TGTGCCAGCAGCTTGGGACTAGCGGGGGGGGAAGATACGCAGTATTTT.